The present T cell receptor (beta chain) was sequenced within a study of blood T cell repertoires in COVID-19. On the study more broadly: Spain, Italy and the United States supplied samples that represented acute and convalescent COVID-19. Nucleic acid was either cDNA or gDNA, and it came from T cells, B-cell-depleted T cells, or PBMCs.

The junction had 4 bases not matched to a gene; V was cut back by 8 bases and J by 5 bases. Per germline, CDR1 ENHRY and CDR2 SYGVKD. The CDR3 runs 13 residues. How the authors handled the data: Amplifying reference gene primers gave estimates of nucleated cell counts. Using immunoSEQ multiplex PCR, the repertoire was profiled, and TCRdb retains in-frame clones only, with some absent. That table is the source of V, J and clone size, and D and trimming were worked out from the DNA. This table holds under 200,000 clones, about 86% found once. The receptor comes from a man aged 45-65 years with active or convalescent COVID-19. The chain recombines TRBV10-3 with TRBJ2-5; 11 bases align to TRBD1. The sequencing input was peripheral blood. Written as DNA, the CDR3 is TGTGCCATCGGACAGGGGGCCCGTGAGACCCAGTACTTC. Its translation is CAIGQGARETQYF.